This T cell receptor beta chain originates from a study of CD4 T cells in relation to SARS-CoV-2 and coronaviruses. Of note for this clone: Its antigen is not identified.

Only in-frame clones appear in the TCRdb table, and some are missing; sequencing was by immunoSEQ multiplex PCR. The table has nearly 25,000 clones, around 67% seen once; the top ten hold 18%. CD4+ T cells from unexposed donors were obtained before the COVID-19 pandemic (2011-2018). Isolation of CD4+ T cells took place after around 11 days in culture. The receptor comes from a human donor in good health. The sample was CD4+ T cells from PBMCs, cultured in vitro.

CDR3 coding DNA: TGTGCCAGCTCCCGGGAGACTAGCGTTTGGGGCGAGCAGTACTTC. Translation: CASSRETSVWGEQYF. The genes are TRBV7-9 and TRBJ2-7, with 8 bases matching TRBD2. V shed 8 bases, J shed 6 bases, and the junction held 15 bases outside the gene matches. The germline V gene has CDR1 SEHNR and CDR2 FQNEAQ (reference sequence). The CDR3 covers 15 residues.